This T cell receptor beta chain stems from a study of shared clonotypes between healthy human individuals. Study-wide results and caveats: The sharing of about 5.3% of naive CD4 clonotypes was seen across a few donors. Generation of non-shared clonotypes was less probable than generation of clonotypes shared by all four donors.

All participating donors were Caucasian adults from Nashville, Tennessee. Per the study methods: Filtering was not the same, since immunoSEQ gave junction-only sequences without quality scores. Data came from immunoSEQ multiplex PCR; TCRdb stores just in-frame clones and leaves some out. The V and J calls and clone size were taken over from that table, and D and trimming were inferred from the DNA. The table has about 1.5 million clones, around 98% seen once. V lost 11 bases and J lost 2, with 12 bases in between. The CDR3 covers 13 residues. Germline CDR1 is ENHRY and CDR2 is SYGVKD. This clone has a single count. The antigen remains unidentified.

The source of this sequence is a man aged 25-40 years in good health. Sample: naive CD4+ T cells sorted from blood. Subset defined: CD45RA+ positively selected. The chain couples TRBV10-3 to TRBJ1-4; TRBD1 is a possible D gene (6 bases). CDR3 residues: CAHSGGTNEKLFF. The CDR3 bases are TGTGCCCACTCGGGGGGCACTAATGAAAAACTGTTTTTT.